This entry concerns a single TCR beta chain. The antigen is unknown. These data originate in a study of glioma-infiltrating T cells. Germline-derived CDR1 and CDR2 are SNHLY and FYNNEI. The length of the CDR3 is 11 residues. With 9 bases removed from V and 4 bases from J, the gap between germline ends came to 9 bases. The study, taken as a whole, reports: Very few CDR3 sequences were shared between tissue and blood. Tissue-blood divergence was below expectation in non-neoplastic patients, above in gliomas.

Amplification of TCR alpha and beta CDR3 regions from RNA used iRepertoire nested multiplex PCR. For one-step reverse transcription and amplification, 100-400 ng of tissue mRNA or PBMC total RNA was used. TCRdb reprocessed the multiplex PCR reads via MiXCR and lists one record per CDR3 protein. The sample has around 120,000 distinct CDR3 sequences, under 30% seen once; the top ten hold about a quarter. This clonotype was obtained from a human donor with low-grade glioma or glioblastoma, undergoing nonglioma brain surgery, or in good health (not recorded which). J is TRBJ1-2 and V is TRBV2; D perhaps matches TRBD1 (6 bases). The sequenced sample consisted of glioma tissue, nonneoplastic brain tissue, or PBMCs (not recorded which). CDR3 amino acids: CASEGGYGYTF. CDR3 coding DNA: TGTGCCAGTGAGGGGGGCTATGGCTACACCTTC.